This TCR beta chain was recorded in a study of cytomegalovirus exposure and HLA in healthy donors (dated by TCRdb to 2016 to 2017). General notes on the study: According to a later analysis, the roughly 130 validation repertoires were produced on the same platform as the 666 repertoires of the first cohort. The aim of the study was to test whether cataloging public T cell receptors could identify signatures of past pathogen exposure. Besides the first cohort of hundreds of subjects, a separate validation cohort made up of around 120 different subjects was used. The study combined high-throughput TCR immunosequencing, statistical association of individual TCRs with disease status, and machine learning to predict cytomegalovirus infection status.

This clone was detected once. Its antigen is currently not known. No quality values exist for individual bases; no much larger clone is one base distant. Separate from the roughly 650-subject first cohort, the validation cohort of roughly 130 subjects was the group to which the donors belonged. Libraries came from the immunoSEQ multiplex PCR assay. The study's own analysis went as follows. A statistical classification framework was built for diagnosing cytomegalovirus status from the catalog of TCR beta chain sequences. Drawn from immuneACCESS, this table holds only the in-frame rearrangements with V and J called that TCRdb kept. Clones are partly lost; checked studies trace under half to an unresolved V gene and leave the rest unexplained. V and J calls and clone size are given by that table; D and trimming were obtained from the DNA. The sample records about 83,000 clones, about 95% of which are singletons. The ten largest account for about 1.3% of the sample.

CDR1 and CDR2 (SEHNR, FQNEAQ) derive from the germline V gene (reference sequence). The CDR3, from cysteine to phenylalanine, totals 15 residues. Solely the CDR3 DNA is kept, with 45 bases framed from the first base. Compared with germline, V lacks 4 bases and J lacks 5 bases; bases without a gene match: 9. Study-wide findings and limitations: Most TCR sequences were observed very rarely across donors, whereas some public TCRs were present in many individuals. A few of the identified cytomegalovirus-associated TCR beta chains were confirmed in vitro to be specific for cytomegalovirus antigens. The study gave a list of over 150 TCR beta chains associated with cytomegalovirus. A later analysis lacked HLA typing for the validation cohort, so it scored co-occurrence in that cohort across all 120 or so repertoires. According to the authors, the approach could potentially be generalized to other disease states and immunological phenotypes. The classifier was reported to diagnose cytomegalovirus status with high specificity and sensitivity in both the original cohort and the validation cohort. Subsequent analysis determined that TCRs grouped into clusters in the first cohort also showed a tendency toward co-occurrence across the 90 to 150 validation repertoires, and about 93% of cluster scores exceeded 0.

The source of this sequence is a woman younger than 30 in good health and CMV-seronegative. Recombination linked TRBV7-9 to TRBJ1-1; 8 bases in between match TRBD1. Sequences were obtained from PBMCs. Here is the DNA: TGTGCCAGCAGCTCCCCGACAGGGGTAGGAACTGAAGCTTTCTTT. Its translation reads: CASSSPTGVGTEAFF.